Reported below is one TCR beta chain. The entry originates in a study of blood T cell repertoires in COVID-19. Using immunoSEQ multiplex PCR, the repertoire was profiled, and TCRdb retains in-frame clones only, with some absent. The data contain roughly 41,000 clones, approximately 90% of them seen just once; the ten biggest clones take up approximately 5%. The clonotype was recovered from a human donor in a cohort sampled during active COVID-19. The sequencing input was peripheral blood.

CDR3: CASSSVQGTSYNEKLFF. DNA for the CDR3: TGTGCCAGCAGTTCCGTACAGGGTACCTCCTATAATGAAAAACTGTTTTTT. This sequence joins TRBV28 and TRBJ1-4; TRBD1 is a possible D gene (6 bases). CDR1 and CDR2 from the germline V gene are MDHEN and SYDVKM. Trimming took 4 bases from V and 4 from J, leaving 19 bases between them. The length of the CDR3 is 17 residues.